The 23 T cell receptor beta chains in this list originate from one sample, sequenced in a study of blood T cell repertoires in COVID-19. Here immunoSEQ multiplex PCR was the method, and the copy in TCRdb shows in-frame clones only, minus some. The sample carries fewer than 150,000 clones, approximately 90% recorded once. The specimen was peripheral blood. These receptors all come from a woman in her 70s who had recovered from COVID-19.

The chain links TRBV5-1 to TRBJ2-7; 10 bases are shared with TRBD1. J gave up 3 bases and V 4 bases, and 4 bases lay outside the gene matches. The CDR3 consists of 14 residues. CDR1 SGHRS and CDR2 YFSETQ come from the germline V gene. This CDR3 reads CASSGQGGGYEQYF. The CDR3 nucleotides read TGCGCCAGCAGCGGACAGGGGGGTGGCTACGAGCAGTACTTC. The full variable domain, completed using reference TRBV5-1 and TRBJ2-7, is KAGVTQTPRYLIKTRGQQVTLSCSPISGHRSVSWYQQTPGQGLQFLFEYFSETQRNKGNFPGRFSGRQFSNSRSEMNVSTLELGDSALYLCASSGQGGGYEQYFGPGTRLTVT.

This chain links TRBV5-4 with TRBJ2-5; D is perhaps TRBD2 (7 bases). This CDR3 has 15 residues. V was cut by 4 bases and J by 5 bases, with 18 bases left in between. Germline assignment: CDR1 SGHNT and CDR2 YYREEE (reference sequence). CDR3 bases: TGTGCCAGCAGCCGTGAGGGGGGGCCGTGGGAGACCCAGTACTTC. It encodes CASSREGGPWETQYF. The entire variable domain, with the rest obtained from reference TRBV5-4 and TRBJ2-5, is as follows: ETGVTQSPTHLIKTRGQQVTLRCSSQSGHNTVSWYQQALGQGPQFIFQYYREEENGRGNFPPRFSGLQFPNYSSELNVNALELDDSALYLCASSREGGPWETQYFGPGTRLLVL.

The chain is built from TRBV7-2 and TRBJ1-5, with a tentative D call TRBD1 (6 bases). V was shortened by 5 bases and J by 6 bases, with 20 bases between the two germline ends. This CDR3 comprises 16 residues. Germline CDR1 and CDR2: SGHTA and FQGNSA. Here the CDR3 DNA reads TGTGCCAGCAGCCGGTTCGGAGGGGGGGCAGGTCAGCCCCAGCATTTT. Translating it yields CASSRFGGGAGQPQHF.

The chain combines TRBV5-6 with TRBJ2-3; 9 bases match TRBD1. The germline V gene has CDR1 SGHDT and CDR2 YYEEEE. V shed 3 bases, J shed 2 bases, and the junction held 1 base outside the gene matches. The CDR3 has 14 amino acids. As DNA, the CDR3 is TGTGCCAGCAGCTGGGACAGGGCCACAGATACGCAGTATTTT. It yields the protein CASSWDRATDTQYF.

CDR3 sequence reads: CASSLLGGTGEYNEQFF. The CDR3 DNA is TGTGCCAGCAGCTTGTTAGGCGGGACAGGGGAGTACAATGAGCAGTTCTTC. The chain recombines TRBV5-4 with TRBJ2-1, with 10 bases fitting TRBD1. The V gene end was trimmed by 1 base and the J gene end by 4 bases; junction bases not matched to a gene: 8. Germline V gives CDR1 SGHNT, CDR2 YYREEE (reference sequence). This CDR3 has 17 residues.

This chain's CDR3 is CASSPPRETYEQYF. The CDR3 nucleotides read TGTGCCAGCTCACCACCGCGGGAAACCTACGAGCAGTACTTC. The chain links TRBV18 to TRBJ2-7, with D possibly being TRBD2 (6 bases). Germline V gene lookup returns CDR1 KGHSH and CDR2 LQKENI. The V gene lost 0 bases and the J gene lost 2 bases, with 8 bases spanning the gap. The CDR3 length is 14 residues.

This rearrangement joins TRBV7-9 to TRBJ2-3; 8 bases fit TRBD2. V trimming: 1 base; J trimming: 3 bases; junction bases outside the gene matches: 0. Germline V CDR1 and CDR2: SEHNR, FQNEAQ (reference sequence). The CDR3 has 14 amino acids. The CDR3 nucleotides read TGTGCCAGCAGCTTAGGACTAGCGACAGATACGCAGTATTTT. As protein: CASSLGLATDTQYF.

The sample holds one count of this clone. The chain uses TRBV5-1 and TRBJ2-2; D unresolved. Per germline, CDR1 SGHRS and CDR2 YFSETQ. V was shortened by 0 bases and J by 0 bases, with 9 bases between the two germline ends. This CDR3 spans 16 amino acids. The CDR3 bases are TGCGCCAGCAGCTTGGGTAGCCCAGCGAACACCGGGGAGCTGTTTTTT. Its translation is CASSLGSPANTGELFF.

The chain combines TRBV6-1 with TRBJ2-4, with no clear D. V lost 1 base to trimming and J lost 0 bases, with 4 bases between them. The CDR3 loop spans 14 amino acids. Germline V CDR1 and CDR2: MNHNS, SASEGT. The CDR3 is CASSEGLAKNIQYF. In nucleotides, the CDR3 is TGTGCCAGCAGTGAAGGGCTAGCCAAAAACATTCAGTACTTC.

This rearrangement joins TRBV15 to TRBJ2-7; 7 bases are shared with TRBD1. Unmatched junction bases numbered 5, after V lost 0 bases and J lost 3 bases. This CDR3 region has 15 residues. CDR1 is LNHNV, CDR2 YYDKDF, per germline (reference sequence). The CDR3 sequence: CATSRDAGGNYEQYF. Here the CDR3 DNA reads TGTGCCACCAGCAGAGATGCAGGGGGAAACTACGAGCAGTACTTC.

The chain carries TRBV3-1 (or the pseudogene TRBV3-2) and TRBJ1-5; 8 bases line up with TRBD1. The CDR3 is made up of 12 amino acids. The germline CDR1 and CDR2 sequences are LGHDT and YNNKEL (reference sequence). With V trimmed by 10 bases and J by 3 bases, 2 bases remained unmatched. The CDR3 is CATGGFNQPQHF. CDR3 coding DNA: TGTGCCACAGGGGGCTTCAATCAGCCCCAGCATTTT.

The chain couples TRBV6-5 to TRBJ2-3, with 9 nucleotides matching TRBD2. This CDR3 is 16 amino acids long. The V gene end was trimmed by 0 bases and the J gene end by 5 bases; junction bases not matched to a gene: 6. Looked up from germline, CDR1 is MNHEY and CDR2 is SVGAGI. The CDR3 coding sequence is TGTGCCAGCAGTTACTCGTCTGCGGGGGGGCGAGATACGCAGTATTTT. As protein: CASSYSSAGGRDTQYF.

The chain uses TRBV7-9 and TRBJ2-1; 16 bases are a match to TRBD2. J lost 0 bases, V lost 5 bases, and 10 bases had no gene match. This CDR3 contains 20 residues. Germline CDR1 and CDR2: SEHNR and FQNEAQ (reference sequence). The CDR3 DNA sequence: TGTGCCAGCAGCACCCACCAGGGACTAGCGGGGGGGATCTCCTACAATGAGCAGTTCTTC. Encoded protein: CASSTHQGLAGGISYNEQFF.

The rearrangement links TRBV6-4 to TRBJ2-3, with 11 bases fitting TRBD2. The germline V gene encodes CDR1 MRHNA and CDR2 SNTAGT. The CDR3 is 15 amino acids. The V gene end was trimmed by 6 bases and the J gene end by 2 bases; junction bases not matched to a gene: 4. The chain's CDR3 is CASRVSGGATDTQYF. CDR3 DNA: TGTGCCAGCAGGGTTAGCGGGGGGGCCACAGATACGCAGTATTTT.

This CDR3 is CSASNEKLFF. CDR3 DNA: TGCAGCGCCTCCAATGAAAAACTGTTTTTT. The chain has TRBV29-1 and TRBJ1-4; D is ambiguous. The CDR3 sequence is 10 residues long. Trimming shortened V by 7 bases and J by 5 bases, and 5 bases separated the two germline ends. The V gene's germline CDR1 is SQVTM and CDR2 ANQGSEA.

DNA for the CDR3: TGTGCCAGCAGCCGATCATCAGGGGTCCTACTTTCAGTACAGTACTTC. This sequence encodes CASSRSSGVLLSVQYF. V is TRBV6-2 or TRBV6-3 and J is TRBJ2-7, with a tentative D call TRBD1 (6 bases). The CDR3 sequence is 16 residues long. Trimming stripped 6 bases from V and 10 bases from J, with 28 bases between. The germline gives CDR1 MNHEY, CDR2 SVGEGT.

The chain recombines TRBV13 with TRBJ2-7, with 8 bases lining up with TRBD2. After removal of 5 bases from V and 5 bases from J, the junction contained 14 bases not matched to a gene. Germline V gene lookup returns CDR1 PRHDT and CDR2 FYEKMQ (reference sequence). The CDR3 extends over 16 amino acids. DNA of the CDR3: TGTGCCAGCAGCCCCCTTGGCGGGAGGAATGTCCACGAGCAGTACTTC. Protein sequence: CASSPLGGRNVHEQYF.

The rearrangement uses TRBV7-3 and TRBJ1-1; 7 bases align to TRBD1. CDR1 is SGHTA and CDR2 is FQGTGA in the germline V gene. The CDR3 spans 13 residues. The ends lost 5 bases at V and 4 bases at J; junction bases unmatched: 4. The CDR3 DNA reads as TGTGCCAGCAGCGGGGGACAGTCCACTGAAGCTTTCTTT. As protein: CASSGGQSTEAFF. The variable domain in full, completed from reference TRBV7-3 and TRBJ1-1, reads GAGVSQTPSNKVTEKGKYVELRCDPISGHTALYWYRQSLGQGPEFLIYFQGTGAADDSGLPNDRFFAVRPEGSVSTLKIQRTERGDSAVYLCASSGGQSTEAFFGQGTRLTVV.

This clone occurred a few times. This chain connects TRBV7-2 to TRBJ1-2; 9 positions agree with TRBD1. The CDR3 covers 14 residues. Unmatched junction bases numbered 4, after V lost 4 bases and J lost 4 bases. Per germline, CDR1 SGHTA and CDR2 FQGNSA. The CDR3 region is CASSSYRGPYGYTF. DNA of the CDR3: TGTGCCAGCAGCTCCTACAGGGGGCCCTATGGCTACACCTTC.

This clone was found a few times. This chain connects TRBV6-4 to TRBJ2-7; the D gene is possibly TRBD1 (5 bases). V lost 3 bases, J lost 0 bases, and 15 bases lay in between. Germline-derived CDR1 and CDR2 are MRHNA and SNTAGT. The CDR3 is 16 residues long. The CDR3 nucleotides read TGTGCCAGCAGTGAAGTCGTGAGACAGCCCTCCTACGAGCAGTACTTC. It translates to CASSEVVRQPSYEQYF.

The gene calls are TRBV2 and TRBJ1-1, with D unresolved. This CDR3 region has 16 residues. With 1 base removed from V and 3 bases from J, the gap between germline ends came to 15 bases. The germline gives CDR1 SNHLY, CDR2 FYNNEI. The CDR3, as DNA: TGTGCCAGCAGTGAAGTGGTCGGGGTCTTTTACACTGAAGCTTTCTTT. It translates to CASSEVVGVFYTEAFF.

This clone was counted only a few times. The chain carries TRBV6-6 and TRBJ2-1; D is ambiguous. V lost 4 bases and J 1 base, leaving 8 bases between the germline ends. The germline CDR1 and CDR2 sequences are MNHNY and SVGAGI (reference sequence). The CDR3 extends over 14 amino acids. CDR3 nucleotide sequence: TGTGCCAGCAGTTGGCGGCAGTCCTACAATGAGCAGTTCTTC. Protein: CASSWRQSYNEQFF.

The chain employs TRBV9 and TRBJ1-6; D is unresolved. With 3 bases removed from V and 8 bases from J, the gap between germline ends came to 15 bases. This CDR3 is built from 15 residues. Per germline, CDR1 SGDLS and CDR2 YYNGEE. CDR3 sequence reads: CASSARGDAYSPLHF. Written as DNA, the CDR3 is TGTGCCAGCAGCGCCCGGGGTGACGCCTATTCACCCCTCCACTTT.